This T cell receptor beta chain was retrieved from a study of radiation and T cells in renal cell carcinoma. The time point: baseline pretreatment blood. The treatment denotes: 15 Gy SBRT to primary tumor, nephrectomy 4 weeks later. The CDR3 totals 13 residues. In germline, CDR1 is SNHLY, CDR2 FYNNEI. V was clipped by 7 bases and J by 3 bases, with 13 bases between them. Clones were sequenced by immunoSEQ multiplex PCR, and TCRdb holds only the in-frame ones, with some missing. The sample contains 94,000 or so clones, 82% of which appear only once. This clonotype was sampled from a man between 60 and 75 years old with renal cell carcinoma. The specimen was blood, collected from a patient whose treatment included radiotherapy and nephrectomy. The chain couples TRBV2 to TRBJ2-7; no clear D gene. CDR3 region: CASMGWIIYEQYF. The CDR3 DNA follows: TGTGCCAGCATGGGCTGGATAATCTACGAGCAGTACTTC.